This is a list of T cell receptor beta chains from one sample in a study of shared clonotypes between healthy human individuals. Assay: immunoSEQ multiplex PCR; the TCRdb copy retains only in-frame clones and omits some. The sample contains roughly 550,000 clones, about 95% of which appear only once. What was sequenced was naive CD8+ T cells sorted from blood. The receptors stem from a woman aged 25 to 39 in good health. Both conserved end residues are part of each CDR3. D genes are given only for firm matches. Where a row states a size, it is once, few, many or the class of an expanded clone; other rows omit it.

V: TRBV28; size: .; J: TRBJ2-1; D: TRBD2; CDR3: CASTLAGGNNEQFF; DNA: TGTGCCAGCACCTTAGCGGGAGGGAACAATGAGCAGTTCTTC
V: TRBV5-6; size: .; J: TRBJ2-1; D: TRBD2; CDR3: CASWGASGTDEQFF; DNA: TGTGCCAGCTGGGGAGCTAGCGGGACGGATGAGCAGTTCTTC
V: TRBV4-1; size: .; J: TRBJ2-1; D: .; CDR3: CASSQDSRGNEQFF; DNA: TGCGCCAGCAGCCAAGACAGTCGGGGCAATGAGCAGTTCTTC
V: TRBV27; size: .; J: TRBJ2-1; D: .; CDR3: CASKRAPAYNEQFF; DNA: TGTGCCAGCAAACGGGCTCCTGCCTACAATGAGCAGTTCTTC
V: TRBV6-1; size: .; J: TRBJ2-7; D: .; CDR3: CASSEIVHEQYF; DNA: TGTGCCAGCAGTGAAATCGTCCACGAGCAGTACTTC
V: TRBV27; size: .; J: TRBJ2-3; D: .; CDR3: CASSFVGAAGDTQYF; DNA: TGTGCCAGCAGTTTTGTGGGGGCCGCGGGAGATACGCAGTATTTT
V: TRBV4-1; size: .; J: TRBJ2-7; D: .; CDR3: CASSQDRGRSSYEQYF; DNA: TGCGCCAGCAGCCAAGATCGCGGGCGGAGCTCCTACGAGCAGTACTTC
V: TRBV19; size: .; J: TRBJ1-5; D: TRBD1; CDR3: CASSIDETGYSNQPQHF; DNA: TGTGCCAGTAGTATAGATGAGACAGGGTATAGCAATCAGCCCCAGCATTTT
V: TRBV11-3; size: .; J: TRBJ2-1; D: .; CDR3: CASSLGTINEQFF; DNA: TGTGCCAGCAGCTTAGGGACGATCAATGAGCAGTTCTTC
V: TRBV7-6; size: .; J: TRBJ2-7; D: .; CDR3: CASSLSRSYEQYF; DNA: TGTGCCAGCAGCTTATCGAGATCCTACGAGCAGTACTTC
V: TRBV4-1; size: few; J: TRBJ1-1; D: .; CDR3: CASSQGSWIAFF; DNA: TGCGCCAGCAGCCAAGGTTCTTGGATAGCTTTCTTT
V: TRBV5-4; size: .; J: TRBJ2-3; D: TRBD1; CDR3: CASSPGTGGTDTQYF; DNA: TGTGCCAGCAGCCCCGGGACAGGAGGCACAGATACGCAGTATTTT
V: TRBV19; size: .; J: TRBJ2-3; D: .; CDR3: CASNFQGSSTDTQYF; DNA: TGTGCCAGTAATTTCCAGGGATCTAGCACAGATACGCAGTATTTT
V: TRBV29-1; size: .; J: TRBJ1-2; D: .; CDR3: CSVEDPRSGGYTF; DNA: TGCAGCGTTGAAGATCCGCGTTCCGGAGGCTACACCTTC
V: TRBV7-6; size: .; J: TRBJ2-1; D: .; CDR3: CASSGGGSDNEQFF; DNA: TGTGCCAGCTCAGGGGGCGGGAGCGACAATGAGCAGTTCTTC
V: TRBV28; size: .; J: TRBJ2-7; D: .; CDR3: CASSLALGSAYEQYF; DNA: TGTGCCAGCAGTCTGGCCCTCGGCAGCGCCTACGAGCAGTACTTC
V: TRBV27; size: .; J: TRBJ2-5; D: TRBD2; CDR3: CASKGGTSGADLWTQYF; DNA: TGTGCCAGCAAAGGAGGGACTAGCGGGGCTGATCTTTGGACCCAGTACTTC
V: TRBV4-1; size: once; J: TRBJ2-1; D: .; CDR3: CASSQRGTKNEQFF; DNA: TGCGCCAGCAGCCAGAGAGGGACGAAGAATGAGCAGTTCTTC
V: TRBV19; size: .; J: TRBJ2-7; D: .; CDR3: CASSIPDNLYEQYF; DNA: TGTGCCAGTAGTATCCCGGACAACCTCTACGAGCAGTACTTC
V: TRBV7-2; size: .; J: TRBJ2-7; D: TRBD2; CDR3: CASSSSPGGSPYEQYF; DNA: TGTGCCAGCAGCTCCTCCCCTGGCGGGAGCCCCTACGAGCAGTACTTC
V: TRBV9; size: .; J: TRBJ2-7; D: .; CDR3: CASSDAQERAPYEQYF; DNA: TGTGCCAGCAGCGATGCCCAGGAGCGGGCCCCCTACGAGCAGTACTTC
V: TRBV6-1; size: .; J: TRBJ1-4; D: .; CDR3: CASSGTGWGEKLFF; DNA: TGTGCCAGCAGTGGAACAGGGTGGGGGGAAAAACTGTTTTTT
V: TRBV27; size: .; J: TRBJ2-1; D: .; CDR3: CASSYGASEYNEQFF; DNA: TGTGCCAGCAGTTACGGGGCTAGCGAGTACAATGAGCAGTTCTTC
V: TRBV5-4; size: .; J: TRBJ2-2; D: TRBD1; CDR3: CASSSDRGNTGELFF; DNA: TGTGCCAGCAGCTCCGACAGGGGAAACACCGGGGAGCTGTTTTTT
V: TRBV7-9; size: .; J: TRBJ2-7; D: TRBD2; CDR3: CASSFIGEGSYEQYF; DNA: TGTGCCAGCAGCTTTATTGGGGAGGGGAGCTACGAGCAGTACTTC
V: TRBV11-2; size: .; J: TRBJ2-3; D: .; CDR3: CASSPRLESTDTQYF; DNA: TGTGCCAGCAGCCCACGACTGGAAAGCACAGATACGCAGTATTTT
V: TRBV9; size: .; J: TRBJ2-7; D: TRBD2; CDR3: CASSPYTGTSGVGEQYF; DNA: TGTGCCAGCAGCCCATATACCGGGACTAGCGGAGTCGGCGAGCAGTACTTC
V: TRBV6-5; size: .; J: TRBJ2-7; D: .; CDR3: CASSYSAVVDEQYF; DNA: TGTGCCAGCAGTTACTCGGCAGTTGTTGACGAGCAGTACTTC
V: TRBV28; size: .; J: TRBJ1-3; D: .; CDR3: CAVNPTGASGNTIYF; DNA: TGTGCCGTCAACCCGACAGGTGCCTCTGGAAACACCATATATTTT
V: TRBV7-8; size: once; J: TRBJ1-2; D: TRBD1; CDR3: CASSLYRGSKGPYGYTF; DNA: TGTGCCAGCAGCTTATACAGGGGGAGTAAAGGGCCTTATGGCTACACCTTC
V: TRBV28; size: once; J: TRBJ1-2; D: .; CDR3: CASSLEGGFGYGYTF; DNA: TGTGCCAGCAGTTTAGAGGGGGGATTCGGCTATGGCTACACCTTC
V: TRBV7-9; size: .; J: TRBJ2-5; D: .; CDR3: CASSPRAREETQYF; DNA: TGTGCCAGCAGCCCGCGAGCCAGAGAAGAGACCCAGTACTTC
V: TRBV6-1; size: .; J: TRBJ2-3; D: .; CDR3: CASSEALISTDTQYF; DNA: TGTGCCAGCAGTGAAGCTCTGATAAGCACAGATACGCAGTATTTT
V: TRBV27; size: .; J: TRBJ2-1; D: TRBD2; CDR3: CASSLSGNEQFF; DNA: TGTGCCAGCAGCCTTAGCGGGAATGAGCAGTTCTTC
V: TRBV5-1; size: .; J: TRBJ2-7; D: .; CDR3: CASSLQSASFVYEQYF; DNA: TGCGCCAGCAGCTTGCAATCCGCTTCTTTCGTCTACGAGCAGTACTTC
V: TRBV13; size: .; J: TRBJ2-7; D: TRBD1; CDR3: CASSLGRTGPTYEQYF; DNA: TGTGCCAGCAGCTTAGGGCGGACAGGTCCAACCTACGAGCAGTACTTC
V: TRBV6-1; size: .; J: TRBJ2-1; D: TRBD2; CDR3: CASKLAEELLEQFF; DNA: TGTGCCAGCAAACTAGCGGAAGAGCTTCTTGAGCAGTTCTTC
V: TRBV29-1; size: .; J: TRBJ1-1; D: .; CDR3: CSVEGGRIRSTEAFF; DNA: TGCAGCGTTGAAGGGGGGCGAATCAGGAGCACTGAAGCTTTCTTT
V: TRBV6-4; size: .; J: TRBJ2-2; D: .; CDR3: CASPWGVTGAGGELFF; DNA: TGTGCCAGCCCCTGGGGTGTTACGGGAGCGGGCGGGGAGCTGTTTTTT
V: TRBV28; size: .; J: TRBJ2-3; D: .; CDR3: CASSNLPSELDTQYF; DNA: TGTGCCAGCAGTAATCTCCCTAGCGAGTTAGATACGCAGTATTTT
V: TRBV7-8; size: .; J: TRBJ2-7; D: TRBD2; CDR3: CASSLALAGTSSYEQYF; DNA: TGTGCCAGCAGCTTAGCTCTAGCGGGAACGAGCTCCTACGAGCAGTACTTC
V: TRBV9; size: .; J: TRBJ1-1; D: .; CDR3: CASSVGSGNTEAFF; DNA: TGTGCCAGCAGCGTAGGGTCAGGGAACACTGAAGCTTTCTTT
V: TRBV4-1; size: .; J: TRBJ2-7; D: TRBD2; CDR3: CASSQGRITSGRAAFSYEQYF; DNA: TGCGCCAGCAGCCAAGGCCGGATCACTAGCGGGAGGGCAGCTTTCTCCTACGAGCAGTACTTC
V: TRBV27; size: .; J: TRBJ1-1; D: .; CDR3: CASRALHTEAFF; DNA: TGTGCCAGCCGGGCGCTCCACACTGAAGCTTTCTTT
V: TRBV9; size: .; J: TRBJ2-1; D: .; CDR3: CASSHVSGRGFDEQFF; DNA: TGTGCCAGCAGCCACGTCTCTGGTCGGGGGTTCGATGAGCAGTTCTTC
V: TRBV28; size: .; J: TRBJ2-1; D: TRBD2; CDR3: CASSAGTSGSSEQFF; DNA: TGTGCCAGCAGTGCCGGGACTAGCGGGAGCAGTGAGCAGTTCTTC
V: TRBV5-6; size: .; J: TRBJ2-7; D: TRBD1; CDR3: CASSWGQDHYEQYF; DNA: TGTGCCAGCAGCTGGGGACAGGACCACTACGAGCAGTACTTC
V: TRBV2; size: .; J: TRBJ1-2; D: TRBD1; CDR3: CASSAPGQGGYTF; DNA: TGTGCCAGCAGTGCCCCCGGACAGGGTGGCTACACCTTC
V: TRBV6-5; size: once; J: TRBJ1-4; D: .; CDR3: CASSYGQGFEKLFF; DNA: TGTGCCAGCAGTTACGGGCAGGGTTTCGAAAAACTGTTTTTT
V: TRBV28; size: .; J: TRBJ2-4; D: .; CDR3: CASFPRGAENIQYF; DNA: TGTGCCAGCTTTCCCCGCGGGGCTGAAAACATTCAGTACTTC